The present T cell receptor (beta chain) was sequenced within a study of cytomegalovirus exposure and HLA in healthy donors. With V trimmed by 5 bases and J by 6 bases, 6 bases remained unmatched. This CDR3 contains 15 residues. Per the germline V gene, CDR1 is MNHEY and CDR2 is SMNVEV (reference sequence). Primers for the PCR totalled 60 Vbeta and 13 Jbeta. Sequencing was performed with immunoSEQ multiplex PCR; in TCRdb, only in-frame clones are kept and a portion is missing. The sample includes roughly 110,000 clones, around 75% of them seen just once. The source material was PBMCs. The genes are TRBV27 and TRBJ2-7; 14 nucleotides line up with TRBD2. The sequence was collected from a female donor in good health and CMV-seronegative. The CDR3 region is CASSRGTSGSREQYF. CDR3 DNA: TGTGCCAGCAGTCGCGGGACTAGCGGGAGTCGCGAGCAGTACTTC.